The 22 T cell receptor beta chains in this list originate from one sample, sequenced in a study of Ad26.COV2.S vaccination and SARS-CoV-2 variants. As for treatment: over 15 received Ad26.COV2.S at low or high dose, single or two shots; about 5 received placebo; per-sample allocation not given. Repertoires come from day 63 after the first vaccine or placebo injection. Clones were sequenced by immunoSEQ multiplex PCR, and TCRdb holds only the in-frame ones, with some missing. In the table there are 380,000 or so clones, about four fifths of which are singletons. The material sequenced was peripheral blood, taken in a trial of Ad26.COV2.S vaccine versus placebo. These receptors all stem from a person between 18 and 65 years old who received the Ad26.COV2.S COVID-19 vaccine or a placebo.

The chain uses TRBV11-2 and TRBJ2-5, with 7 bases matching TRBD1. J lost 2 bases, V lost 5 bases, and 5 bases had no gene match. Germline V gives CDR1 SGHAT, CDR2 FQNNGV. The CDR3 covers 14 residues. The CDR3 loop is CASSRNRGQETQYF. DNA for the CDR3: TGTGCCAGCAGCCGAAACAGGGGTCAAGAGACCCAGTACTTC.

V usage is TRBV29-1 and J usage is TRBJ1-1; D gene unclear. From germline, CDR1 is SQVTM and CDR2 ANQGSEA. Trimming stripped 6 bases from V and 0 bases from J, with 14 bases between. The CDR3 consists of 14 residues. The CDR3, as DNA: TGCAGCGTGGGTACCAGATCCATGAACACTGAAGCTTTCTTT. It codes for CSVGTRSMNTEAFF.

V usage is TRBV19 and J usage is TRBJ2-1; possible D gene TRBD1, 6 bases. Deletions cut 6 bases from V and 3 bases from J, with 9 bases between. From germline, CDR1 is LNHDA and CDR2 SQIVND (reference sequence). CDR3 length: 13 residues. The CDR3 DNA sequence: TGTGCCAGTAGAGGGACACTCTACAATGAGCAGTTCTTC. It codes for CASRGTLYNEQFF.

The chain combines TRBV27 with TRBJ1-4, with a weak D call TRBD1 (5 bases). This CDR3 is 15 amino acids long. V lost 5 bases, J lost 4 bases, and 14 bases lay in between. CDR1 is MNHEY, CDR2 SMNVEV, per germline (reference sequence). As DNA, the CDR3 is TGTGCCAGCAGTCCGCTGGGGCAGGTTAATGAAAAACTGTTTTTT. Translating gives CASSPLGQVNEKLFF.

The chain has TRBV5-1 and TRBJ2-4; 11 nucleotides match TRBD2. The V and J ends lost 1 base and 10 bases, in that order; junction bases with no gene match: 10. The CDR3 extends over 16 amino acids. Germline V gene sequence: CDR1 SGHRS, CDR2 YFSETQ. In DNA, the CDR3 is TGCGCCAGCAGCTTGCCCTCGACTAGCGGGGCCGATATTCAGTACTTC. Amino acids: CASSLPSTSGADIQYF.

The chain couples TRBV6-2 or TRBV6-3 to TRBJ1-2; D gene uncertain. The CDR3 covers 14 residues. V was shortened by 0 bases and J by 4 bases, with 9 bases between the two germline ends. CDR1 and CDR2 from the germline V gene are MNHEY and SVGEGT. The CDR3: CASSYSSRIYGYTF. The DNA for the CDR3 is TGTGCCAGCAGTTACTCGTCCAGGATCTATGGCTACACCTTC.

The chain uses TRBV12-3 or TRBV12-4 and TRBJ1-3; D call uncertain. This CDR3 comprises 13 residues. V gave up 6 bases and J gave up 4 bases, with 10 bases separating them. The DNA of the CDR3 is TGTGCCAGCAGCCCTCTAAGAGGAAACACCATATATTTT. It translates to CASSPLRGNTIYF.

The chain has TRBV15 and TRBJ1-6; tentatively, D is TRBD1 (5 bases). Germline V gives CDR1 LNHNV, CDR2 YYDKDF (reference sequence). The CDR3 totals 15 residues. V lost 0 bases and J 7 bases, leaving 10 bases between the germline ends. The CDR3 protein is CATSRDRGDNSPLHF. Written as DNA, the CDR3 is TGTGCCACCAGCAGAGATAGGGGAGACAATTCACCCCTCCACTTT.

The V and J genes are TRBV5-6 and TRBJ1-1; TRBD1 matches at 9 bases. V was pared by 6 bases and J by 1 base, with 7 bases of the junction left unmatched. The germline V gene has CDR1 SGHDT and CDR2 YYEEEE. There are 15 residues in the CDR3. The CDR3 DNA follows: TGTGCCAGCACCCGGGGGGACAGGGAGAACACTGAAGCTTTCTTT. Its translation is CASTRGDRENTEAFF.

The V call is TRBV6-6, the J call TRBJ1-1; D ambiguous. V lost 6 bases and J lost 11, with 16 bases in between. The CDR3 spans 12 residues. Germline lookup yields CDR1 MNHNY and CDR2 SVGAGI (reference sequence). The CDR3 loop is CASRTPPQRAFF. CDR3 bases: TGTGCCAGCAGGACACCCCCCCAAAGGGCTTTCTTT.

V and J are TRBV12-5 and TRBJ1-5, with 8 bases that match TRBD1. The CDR3 loop spans 15 amino acids. Germline V gene data show CDR1 as LGHNT and CDR2 as FRNRAP. The V segment lost 4 bases and the J segment 8 bases; nucleotides outside the gene matches: 10. The CDR3: CASGSGQGNMKPQHF. As DNA, the CDR3 is TGTGCTAGTGGTTCCGGACAGGGTAATATGAAGCCCCAGCATTTT.

The CDR3 protein is CASSQEIIGSGAGNTIYF. For the CDR3, the DNA is TGCGCCAGCAGCCAAGAAATAATCGGGTCAGGGGCTGGAAACACCATATATTTT. The chain employs TRBV4-1 and TRBJ1-3; tentative D call: TRBD1 (6 bases). CDR3 size: 18 residues. The germline V gene encodes CDR1 MGHRA and CDR2 YSYEKL. V lost 0 bases, J lost 2 bases, and 17 bases lay in between.

J is TRBJ1-3 and V is TRBV19; the D gene is possibly TRBD1 (5 bases). There are 15 residues in the CDR3. The germline V and J ends were trimmed by 4 bases and 8 bases, with 18 bases remaining between them. Germline loops: CDR1 LNHDA, CDR2 SQIVND (reference sequence). The CDR3 nucleotides are TGTGCCAGTAGTACCGGACAATTTAGGCTTGACACCATATATTTT. Protein product: CASSTGQFRLDTIYF. Together with reference TRBV19 and TRBJ1-3, the CDR3 gives the full variable domain: DGGITQSPKYLFRKEGQNVTLSCEQNLNHDAMYWYRQDPGQGLRLIYYSQIVNDFQKGDIAEGYSVSREKKESFPLTVTSAQKNPTAFYLCASSTGQFRLDTIYFGEGSWLTVV.

The chain employs TRBV7-9 and TRBJ1-1; D remains unclear. V lost 4 bases, J lost 0 bases, and 12 bases lay in between. There are 15 residues in the CDR3. The V gene's germline CDR1 is SEHNR and CDR2 FQNEAQ (reference sequence). This chain's CDR3 is CASSYPGSMNTEAFF. DNA for the CDR3: TGTGCCAGCAGCTACCCGGGGTCCATGAACACTGAAGCTTTCTTT. Together with reference TRBV7-9 and TRBJ1-1, the CDR3 gives the full variable domain: DTGVSQNPRHKITKRGQNVTFRCDPISEHNRLYWYRQTLGQGPEFLTYFQNEAQLEKSRLLSDRFSAERPKGSFSTLEIQRTEQGDSAMYLCASSYPGSMNTEAFFGQGTRLTVV.

A few counts support this clone. The V call is TRBV5-6, the J call TRBJ2-2; 8 bases fit TRBD2. Germline V CDR1 and CDR2: SGHDT, YYEEEE. With V trimmed by 5 bases and J by 4 bases, 13 bases remained unmatched. The CDR3 length is 17 residues. The CDR3 DNA is TGTGCCAGCAGATCGCCGGGACTAGGTCGAGGCACCGGGGAGCTGTTTTTT. This gives the protein CASRSPGLGRGTGELFF.

The V call is TRBV21-1, the J call TRBJ2-3; the table's D call, TRBD1, was not checked against the DNA. TRBV21-1 is listed as a pseudogene. The CDR3 is made up of 15 amino acids. The CDR3 DNA follows: TGTGCCAGCAGCAAAGCGTCTAGGGGATACGATACGCAGTATTTT. Translated: CASSKASRGYDTQYF.

The chain combines TRBV18 with TRBJ1-3; D is possibly TRBD1 (5 bases). Between the trimmed V and J ends, which lost 3 bases and 7 bases, there was a span of 19 bases. There are 16 residues in the CDR3. Per the germline V gene, CDR1 is KGHSH and CDR2 is LQKENI. Here the CDR3 reads CASSPLGDIFRNTIYF. The CDR3 DNA sequence: TGTGCCAGCTCACCCTTGGGGGATATCTTCAGGAACACCATATATTTT.

The chain combines TRBV5-1 with TRBJ1-1; tentative D call: TRBD1 (5 bases). Per germline, CDR1 SGHRS and CDR2 YFSETQ. There are 14 residues in the CDR3. With 4 bases removed from V and 4 bases from J, the gap between germline ends came to 14 bases. The CDR3 DNA sequence: TGCGCCAGCAGCCGGGGACTAGATGGCACTGAAGCTTTCTTT. Translating it yields CASSRGLDGTEAFF.

V is TRBV4-3 and J is TRBJ1-2; 8 nucleotides align to TRBD1. V was pared by 5 bases and J by 5 bases, with 7 bases of the junction left unmatched. The CDR3 contains 14 residues. CDR1 is LGHNA, CDR2 YSLEER, per germline. CDR3 amino acids: CASSSTGGGYGYTF. CDR3 bases: TGCGCCAGCAGCTCAACAGGGGGGGGATATGGCTACACCTTC.

This clone has ten or more counts. The chain combines TRBV15 with TRBJ2-5; 9 bases line up with TRBD2. Germline V gives CDR1 LNHNV, CDR2 YYDKDF (reference sequence). J was trimmed by 5 bases and V by 1 base; bases with no gene match: 5. The CDR3 contains 15 residues. CDR3 region: CATSRGGGAVETQYF. CDR3 bases: TGTGCCACCAGCAGAGGCGGGGGGGCCGTTGAGACCCAGTACTTC.

With regard to this clone: In this CDR3 the conserved last residue, phenylalanine or tryptophan, is missing, so a read error is likely. The limits of the CDR3 on the DNA are not certain, so only TCRdb's listed CDR3 is given. This chain joins TRBV7-2 and TRBJ2-4; the D call of TRBD1 is as the table states it, not checked on the DNA. The CDR3 has 9 residues if both end residues are counted. Germline CDR1 SGHTA, CDR2 FQGNSA. The CDR3 loop reads CASSLEIRY.

The chain recombines TRBV7-9 with TRBJ2-7; D remains ambiguous. Trimming removed 0 bases from V and 7 bases from J, with 7 bases in between. The germline gives CDR1 SEHNR, CDR2 FQNEAQ (reference sequence). This CDR3 comprises 12 residues. The CDR3 here is CASSLAREEQYF. In nucleotides, the CDR3 is TGTGCCAGCAGCTTAGCGAGAGAGGAGCAGTACTTC.